A selection of T cell receptor beta chains follows, all from one sample in a study of T cell changes during pregnancy in multiple sclerosis. The table came from immunoSEQ multiplex PCR; TCRdb's copy has only in-frame clones and leaves some out. The data contain 35,000 to 45,000 clones, roughly 90% of them singletons. The input for sequencing was peripheral blood, taken in the third trimester of pregnancy. All receptors derive from a female donor in good health, enrolled as a control in a pregnancy study. Both conserved end residues are part of each CDR3. A D gene is named only where the DNA matches it firmly. Rows may omit the clone size; those that give it use once, few, many or a size class.

j_call clone_size v_call d_call cdr3_nt cdr3_aa
TRBJ2-1 - TRBV2 - TGTGCCAGCAGGGGGAGGATCAATGAGCAGTTCTTC CASRGRINEQFF
TRBJ2-3 - TRBV11-3 - TGTGCCAGCTTCCCCCCGGGACTTAGCACAGATACGCAGTATTTT CASFPPGLSTDTQYF
TRBJ1-1 - TRBV20-1 TRBD1 TGCAGTGCTCGGACAGGGGCTGAAGCTTTCTTT CSARTGAEAFF
TRBJ2-5 - TRBV5-6 - TGTGCCAGCAGCTTGGTGCCGGGGGAGGAGACCCAGTACTTC CASSLVPGEETQYF
TRBJ2-1 - TRBV6-4 TRBD1 TGTGCCAGCAGTTTCCGGGACAGGGACTTCGATGAGCAGTTCTTC CASSFRDRDFDEQFF
TRBJ1-1 - TRBV4-1 - TGCGCCAGCACCCCTTGGCAGGGGTCCTCCATGAACACTGAAGCTTTCTTT CASTPWQGSSMNTEAFF
TRBJ1-1 - TRBV27 - TGTGCCAGCAGTTCCCTGGGGCAGGCCAACACTGAAGCTTTCTTT CASSSLGQANTEAFF
TRBJ1-2 - TRBV19 - TGTGCCAGTAGTGGTCTCCAGGGTGAAGCTAACTATGGCTACACCTTC CASSGLQGEANYGYTF
TRBJ1-1 - TRBV30 TRBD1 TGTGCCTGGAGCCCGGGACAGGGGAACACTGAAGCTTTCTTT CAWSPGQGNTEAFF
TRBJ2-1 - TRBV9 - TGTGCCAGCAGCGGGCGTCAGATGGGCGGGAAGTCTGAGCAGTTCTTC CASSGRQMGGKSEQFF
TRBJ1-1 - TRBV6-5 - TGTGCCAGCAGTTACATGAACCGCGGAGCCCGAGAAGCTTTCTTT CASSYMNRGAREAFF
TRBJ2-6 - TRBV6-1 - TGTGCCAGCAGTGACAGGGGTAACTCTGGGGCCAACGTCCCGACTTTC CASSDRGNSGANVPTF
TRBJ1-4 - TRBV11-2 - TGTGCCAGCAGCTTAGGACAGAGAAATGAAAAACTGTTTTTT CASSLGQRNEKLFF
TRBJ1-3 - TRBV5-1 - TGCGCCAGCAGCTCCACGACAGCCGCGGGGGGAAACACCATATATTTT CASSSTTAAGGNTIYF
TRBJ1-2 - TRBV5-5 TRBD1 TGTGCCAGCAGCGGCGGACAGGGGCATGGCTACACCTTC CASSGGQGHGYTF
TRBJ2-1 - TRBV19 TRBD2 TGTGCCAGTAGGGGGGCTAGCGGGGACAATGAGCAGTTCTTC CASRGASGDNEQFF
TRBJ2-7 - TRBV6-6 TRBD1 TGTGCCAGCAGCCTAAGACAGGGGGGAGACGAGCAGTACTTC CASSLRQGGDEQYF
TRBJ2-1 - TRBV6-1 TRBD2 TGTGCCAGCAGTGAGGGGGAGGGCAAGTACAATGAGCAGTTCTTC CASSEGEGKYNEQFF
TRBJ1-2 - TRBV6-1 - TGTGCCAGCAGTGTGGACTTGGGAGGCTATGGCTACACCTTC CASSVDLGGYGYTF
TRBJ2-1 - TRBV2 - TGTGCCAGCAGTGAAGGGCTAGGGGGTACCAATGAGCAGTTCTTC CASSEGLGGTNEQFF
TRBJ1-2 - TRBV25-1 - TGTGCCAGCAGTGGGACAGTAGCTAACTATGGCTACACCTTC CASSGTVANYGYTF
TRBJ2-7 once TRBV5-1 - TGCGCCAGCAGCTGGCAGACGTCCCAGCAGGGCGAGCAGTACTTC CASSWQTSQQGEQYF
TRBJ2-1 - TRBV7-2 - TGTGCCAGCAGACGGCAGGGGGGCAATGAGCAGTTCTTC CASRRQGGNEQFF
TRBJ2-1 - TRBV2 - TGTGCCAGCGATAGGCCTAGGGAGGACAATGAGCAGTTCTTC CASDRPREDNEQFF
TRBJ2-1 - TRBV2 TRBD1 TGTGCCAGCAGCGAAAGGGGGGACAGGGGCTCCAATGAGCAGTTCTTC CASSERGDRGSNEQFF
TRBJ1-4 - TRBV7-9 TRBD1 TGTGCCAGCAGCTTTTACGGCCAGGGGGAGATGAGCCTGTTTTTT CASSFYGQGEMSLFF
TRBJ2-1 - TRBV7-8 TRBD2 TGTGCCAGCAGCTTAGCCCGACTAGCGGGGGGCCCGAATTCGTTTGAGCAGTTCTTC CASSLARLAGGPNSFEQFF
TRBJ1-2 - TRBV30 TRBD1 TGTGCCTGTGAAACAGGGGGCGCCGACTATGGCTACACCTTC CACETGGADYGYTF
TRBJ2-7 few TRBV6-1 TRBD1 TGTGCCAGCAGAGAGGCAGGGGGATACGAGCAGTACTTC CASREAGGYEQYF
TRBJ1-4 - TRBV9 TRBD1 TGTGCCAGCAGCGCCGGGACAGGGGATGAAAAACTGTTTTTT CASSAGTGDEKLFF
TRBJ2-3 - TRBV6-1 TRBD2 TGTGCCAGCAGTGATCTTCTAGCGGGGGCCACAGATACGCAGTATTTT CASSDLLAGATDTQYF
TRBJ2-2 - TRBV5-4 - TGTGCCAGCAGCTTGGGGACACGAAACACCGGGGAGCTGTTTTTT CASSLGTRNTGELFF
TRBJ2-1 - TRBV28 TRBD1 TGTGCCAGCAGGCCTCAAGGACAGGGGTCCAATGAGCAGTTCTTC CASRPQGQGSNEQFF
TRBJ1-1 few TRBV10-3 - TGTGCCATCAGTGCCCAGGTTGGTGAAGCTTTCTTT CAISAQVGEAFF
TRBJ2-2 - TRBV4-2 - TGTGCCAGCAGCCAAACGCGGGGATCCACCGGGGAGCTGTTTTTT CASSQTRGSTGELFF
TRBJ2-4 - TRBV6-5 TRBD1 TGTGCCAGCAGTTACTCGAGCCTCCTGGACAGGGCCATGTACTTC CASSYSSLLDRAMYF
TRBJ1-3 - TRBV18 - TGTGCCAGCTCGGCGCTAGTCTCCTCTGGAAACACCATATATTTT CASSALVSSGNTIYF
TRBJ2-5 - TRBV29-1 TRBD2 TGCAGCGTTACCTCCGGGACGGGGGGGGAGACCCAGTACTTC CSVTSGTGGETQYF
TRBJ1-5 - TRBV7-9 - TGTGCCAGCAGCTTGGGGCCAGGCCCCGACTCGGCCCAGCATTTT CASSLGPGPDSAQHF
TRBJ2-7 - TRBV13 - TGTGCCAGCAGCCCTAGACCAGGGGACTCCTACGAGCAGTACTTC CASSPRPGDSYEQYF
TRBJ2-5 - TRBV11-3 TRBD2 TGTGCCAGCAGCGACGGGCTAGCGGGGGTAGGGGCAAAGGAGACCCAGTACTTC CASSDGLAGVGAKETQYF
TRBJ2-7 - TRBV9 TRBD1 TGTGCCAGCAGCGTAGGGACAGGGAGTTTGCGCGAGCAGTACTTC CASSVGTGSLREQYF
TRBJ1-2 - TRBV18 - TGTGCCAGCTCACCACTGGTGAGTCAACTAGATCCCCATGGCTACACCTTC CASSPLVSQLDPHGYTF
TRBJ1-6 - TRBV28 TRBD1 TGTGCCTCCCTTCGGGGCGGATCGGGACAGGGAGTTGATTCACCCCTCCACTTT CASLRGGSGQGVDSPLHF
TRBJ2-5 - TRBV6-4 TRBD2 TGTGCCAGCAGTGCCCGAGCGGGGGAAGAGACCCAGTACTTC CASSARAGEETQYF
TRBJ2-5 - TRBV4-1 TRBD2 TGCGCCAGCAGCCCGCTAGCGGGATCGTGGGAGACCCAGTACTTC CASSPLAGSWETQYF
TRBJ2-7 - TRBV9 TRBD2 TGTGCCAGCAGCGTCGGAGCGGGGTCCTACGAGCAGTACTTC CASSVGAGSYEQYF
TRBJ1-1 - TRBV5-4 TRBD1 TGTGCCAGCAGCGTTGGGACAGGGCGAAGAGGGAACACTGAAGCTTTCTTT CASSVGTGRRGNTEAFF
TRBJ2-6 - TRBV25-1 - TGTGCCAGCAGTGACCCATTGGCCCGCTCTGGGGCCAACGTCCTGACTTTC CASSDPLARSGANVLTF
TRBJ2-2 - TRBV6-1 - TGTGCCAGCAGTGAAATCGGCGGGAACACCGGGGAGCTGTTTTTT CASSEIGGNTGELFF
TRBJ1-3 - TRBV2 - TGTGCCAGCAGTGAAGCGCGCCGTTCCTACACCATATATTTT CASSEARRSYTIYF
TRBJ2-7 few TRBV5-1 - TGCGCCAGCAGCTTGGCGGGGGTCTACGAGCAGTACTTC CASSLAGVYEQYF
TRBJ1-6 - TRBV11-3 - TGTGCCAGCAGCTTAGATCCGGGGGCACCCCTCCACTTT CASSLDPGAPLHF
TRBJ2-7 - TRBV30 - TGTGCCTGGAGCTCGGGACACCTAAAGGTGTACGAGCAGTACTTC CAWSSGHLKVYEQYF
TRBJ1-1 - TRBV14 - TGTGCCAGCAGCCCCGGAGTTGAAGCTTTCTTT CASSPGVEAFF
TRBJ1-6 - TRBV5-1 TRBD1 TGCGCCAGCAGCCCGGGACAGGGGGTCTCACCCCTCCACTTT CASSPGQGVSPLHF
TRBJ1-1 - TRBV5-6 - TGTGCCAGCAGTTCTGACAGGAGGAGGACTGAAGCTTTCTTT CASSSDRRRTEAFF
TRBJ1-6 - TRBV11-2 TRBD1 TGTGCCAGCAGCTCCCAATCCGGGACAGGGGGCGTGAATTCACCCCTCCACTTT CASSSQSGTGGVNSPLHF
TRBJ1-6 - TRBV5-1 TRBD1 TGCGCCAGCAGCCCCAGGGGGAACTCACCCCTCCACTTT CASSPRGNSPLHF
TRBJ1-6 - TRBV19 - TGTGCCAGTAGTATAAGGAGAGATTCACCCCTCCACTTT CASSIRRDSPLHF